The present T cell receptor (beta chain) was sequenced within a study of T cells in narcolepsy. As to this clone: Antigen: not known.

Broader study findings: Comparing one patient's CSF and blood CD4+ clonotypes highlighted HCRT- and TRIB2-specific autoreactive clonotypes. In some patient and control memory CD4+ samples, autoreactive clones were absent. Reportedly, autoreactive clonotypes were serially detected in patients' blood but not controls'.

The V end was cut by 2 bases, the J end by 8 bases, with 6 bases between. Germline V lookup: CDR1 MGHRA, CDR2 YSYEKL. The CDR3 is made up of 12 amino acids. Sequenced by immunoSEQ multiplex PCR; TCRdb stores in-frame clones only, minus some. The sample has fewer than 30,000 clones; around 86% are singletons. The source material was CD45RA- memory CD4+ T cells from PBMCs. The origin of this receptor is a human donor with narcolepsy. The V and J genes are TRBV4-1 and TRBJ1-4; D not resolved. For the CDR3, the DNA is TGCGCCAGCAGCCAAACCAGGGAAAAACTGTTTTTT. Protein sequence: CASSQTREKLFF.